The subject of this entry is one TCR beta chain. Its antigen is not identified. These data originate in a study of T cells in Graves' hyperthyroidism and ophthalmopathy. The study's findings and limits: A 13 V-J signature model discriminated ophthalmopathy versus stable hyperthyroidism.

Exclusion of patients followed from uncontrolled infection, other autoimmune disease, pregnancy or lactation. CDR3 size: 14 residues. V lost 5 bases, J lost 5 bases, and 13 bases lay in between. Germline V CDR1 and CDR2: SGHTA, FQGNSA. Researchers took RNA transcripts and amplified the TCR beta CDR3 regions from them. A first-round RT-PCR of the TCR CDR3 used the HTBI primer set. TCRdb used MiXCR to reprocess the multiplex PCR reads, holding one entry per CDR3 protein. Among hundreds of thousands of distinct CDR3 sequences listed, around 42% were seen once. The TCR originated in a woman aged 18-35 years with Graves' hyperthyroidism. This sequence joins TRBV7-2 and TRBJ1-5; D is perhaps TRBD1 (5 bases). Sequenced sample: peripheral blood or thyroid tissue (not recorded which). This chain's CDR3 is CASSPAGTHQPQHF. The CDR3 bases are TGTGCCAGCAGCCCCGCCGGGACGCATCAGCCCCAGCATTTT.